The T cell receptor (beta chain) described here comes from a study of blood T cell repertoires in COVID-19. Study context: PBMCs, B-cell-depleted T cells, or T cells were the source of the cDNA or gDNA that made up the material.

The CDR3 runs 18 residues. CDR1 MNHEY and CDR2 SVGEGT come from the germline V gene. V shed 8 bases, J shed 0 bases, and the junction held 18 bases outside the gene matches. Only in-frame clones appear in the TCRdb table, and some are missing; sequencing was by immunoSEQ multiplex PCR. The repertoire has tens of thousands of clones, around 87% of them found once; the top ten carry roughly 5%. The sequenced sample was peripheral blood. The V gene is TRBV6-2 or TRBV6-3, the J gene TRBJ1-1; TRBD1 agrees at 7 bases. The TCR comes from an elderly woman with acute or convalescent COVID-19. The CDR3 here is CASRSPLGQEIMNTEAFF. CDR3 DNA: TGTGCCAGCCGTTCCCCCCTCGGACAGGAGATTATGAACACTGAAGCTTTCTTT.